This TCR beta chain was profiled in a study of T cells after yellow fever vaccination. About the study: Fractions of limited cellularity were prepared by means of SMART-Seq v4 Ultra Low Input.

TCRdb recomputed calls from the 5' RACE reads with MiXCR, one row per CDR3 protein. The sample contains some 600,000 distinct CDR3 sequences, approximately 13% of which appear only once. This clonotype was detected only a few times. What it binds is unknown. Notes on the study in general: Reappearance after the booster was seen for most primary-vaccination clones, at 95% to 97% CD4 and 70% to 90% CD8. Weaker, the secondary response peaked sooner, at day 5 versus 15.

Trimming removed 0 bases at V and 6 bases at J, with 12 bases between. Germline V gene sequence: CDR1 LGHNA, CDR2 YSLEER. CDR3 size: 15 residues. The specimen comprised PBMCs, sampled on the day of the yellow fever booster vaccination. This sequence originates from a man aged 30 to 45 who received the YFV17D yellow fever vaccine. The rearrangement links TRBV4-3 to TRBJ2-1; a possible D gene is TRBD1 (5 bases). The CDR3 loop reads CASSQDRKRGNEQFF. The CDR3 region has the DNA TGCGCCAGCAGCCAAGATCGGAAAAGGGGCAATGAGCAGTTCTTC.